The clone carrying this T cell receptor beta chain was seen more than once but under ten times. The antigen is unknown. This sample is part of a study of shared clonotypes between healthy human individuals. The method was immunoSEQ multiplex PCR; TCRdb's version includes in-frame clones alone and lacks a portion of them. The table lists around 690,000 clones, roughly 87% of them singletons. CDR3 length equals 12 residues. The V end lost 4 bases, the J end lost 3 bases, and 8 bases lay between the germline ends. Per germline, CDR1 SGHNT and CDR2 YYREEE (reference sequence). Each donor was a Caucasian adult residing in Nashville, Tennessee. Broader study findings: Clonotypes which were not shared had lower generation probabilities than clonotypes that all four donors shared.

The clonotype comes from a man between 18 and 29 years old in good health. Some clones in this sample may be carry-over from other donors' samples. Sequenced input: memory CD8+ T cells from PBMCs. As for subset: CD45RO+ cells pooled with CCR7-negative TemRA cells. The rearrangement uses TRBV5-4 and TRBJ2-7; no reliable D call. The CDR3 DNA is TGTGCCAGCAGCAGCATGGGCTACGAGCAGTACTTC. It encodes CASSSMGYEQYF.